Presented here are 11 T cell receptor beta chains from one specimen sequenced in a study of blood T cell repertoires in COVID-19. The assay was immunoSEQ multiplex PCR, and TCRdb's table has in-frame clones only and misses some. This sample has around 150,000 clones; 80% to 90% occur once, and the top ten carry under 3.5%. Sequencing used peripheral blood. These TCRs come from a man between 65 and 79 years old with acute or convalescent COVID-19.

The V call is TRBV10-3, the J call TRBJ2-1; D not resolved. This CDR3 is built from 13 residues. Germline CDR1 and CDR2: ENHRY and SYGVKD. V was clipped by 3 bases and J by 6 bases, with 9 bases between them. The CDR3, as DNA: TGTGCCATCAGTGAACCAGCGCCCAATGAGCAGTTCTTC. This translates into CAISEPAPNEQFF.

This clone has just one count. The rearrangement links TRBV27 to TRBJ1-4; TRBD1 matches at 9 bases. Per the germline V gene, CDR1 is MNHEY and CDR2 is SMNVEV (reference sequence). V shed 5 bases and J 7 bases; nucleotides not matched to a gene: 11. This CDR3 region has 16 residues. CDR3 sequence: CASSTLGDRGSEKLFF. In DNA, the CDR3 is TGTGCCAGCAGTACCCTGGGAGACAGGGGGAGTGAAAAACTGTTTTTT.

The chain has TRBV15 and TRBJ2-4; D ambiguous. Deletions cut 2 bases from V and 6 bases from J, with 14 bases between. The germline V gene has CDR1 LNHNV and CDR2 YYDKDF (reference sequence). The CDR3 extends over 15 amino acids. The CDR3 sequence is CATSRSRSSPNIQYF. DNA for the CDR3: TGTGCCACCAGCAGATCCCGGTCCTCTCCAAACATTCAGTACTTC.

This clone occurred once. This chain uses TRBV15 with TRBJ2-1; 10 nucleotides agree with TRBD2. The CDR3 runs to 15 residues. V trimming: 5 bases; J trimming: 5 bases; junction bases outside the gene matches: 6. Per germline, CDR1 LNHNV and CDR2 YYDKDF (reference sequence). In nucleotides, the CDR3 is TGTGCCACCAGCGGCGATCTAGCGGGAGACAATGAGCAGTTCTTC. Amino acid sequence: CATSGDLAGDNEQFF.

The count of this clone is one. The rearrangement joins TRBV28 to TRBJ2-3; 11 bases fit TRBD2. Germline V gene lookup returns CDR1 MDHEN and CDR2 SYDVKM. This CDR3 is built from 16 residues. V trimming: 8 bases; J trimming: 6 bases; junction bases outside the gene matches: 13. The CDR3 loop is CASAGIAGGPGDTQYF. DNA for the CDR3: TGTGCCAGCGCCGGAATAGCGGGAGGGCCAGGGGATACGCAGTATTTT.

The chain joins TRBV19 to TRBJ2-1; tentatively, D is TRBD2 (6 bases). The CDR3 consists of 13 residues. Trimming took off 5 bases at V and 10 bases at J, with 15 bases between the two ends. Per the germline V gene, CDR1 is LNHDA and CDR2 is SQIVND (reference sequence). CDR3: CASSWDQRVEQFF. CDR3 DNA sequence: TGTGCCAGTAGTTGGGATCAGCGGGTGGAGCAGTTCTTC. The full variable domain, with the rest looked up from reference TRBV19 and TRBJ2-1, is DGGITQSPKYLFRKEGQNVTLSCEQNLNHDAMYWYRQDPGQGLRLIYYSQIVNDFQKGDIAEGYSVSREKKESFPLTVTSAQKNPTAFYLCASSWDQRVEQFFGPGTRLTVL.

J is TRBJ2-7 and V is TRBV6-2 or TRBV6-3; no clear D. Germline lookup yields CDR1 MNHEY and CDR2 SVGEGT. The length of the CDR3 is 15 residues. V was trimmed by 5 bases and J by 5 bases, leaving 19 bases between them. The CDR3 sequence: CASSPLETGIDEQYF. The CDR3 DNA reads TGTGCCAGCAGTCCCCTAGAAACGGGTATTGACGAGCAGTACTTC.

The chain recombines TRBV20-1 with TRBJ2-7; D possibly corresponds to TRBD1 (6 bases). The CDR3 extends over 11 amino acids. CDR1 DFQATT and CDR2 SNEGSKA come from the germline V gene (reference sequence). The germline V and J ends were trimmed by 6 bases and 6 bases, with 12 bases remaining between them. For the CDR3, the DNA is TGCAGTGCAAAGGGGGTGGGCGAGCAGTACTTC. Its translation: CSAKGVGEQYF.

The genes are TRBV4-1 and TRBJ1-5, with D tentatively TRBD1 (5 bases). From germline, CDR1 is MGHRA and CDR2 YSYEKL. CDR3 size: 15 residues. Trimming left V 0 bases short and J 7 bases short, with 13 bases between. CDR3 nucleotides: TGCGCCAGCAGCCAAGATCCGAAGGGGCCCCAGCCCCAGCATTTT. It encodes CASSQDPKGPQPQHF.

The rearrangement joins TRBV2 to TRBJ1-6; TRBD1 matches 9 bases. Trimming removed 4 bases from V and 7 bases from J; junction bases left unmatched: 2. CDR3 size: 14 residues. From germline, CDR1 is SNHLY and CDR2 FYNNEI. This CDR3 reads CASSGGQGNSPLHF. For the CDR3, the DNA is TGTGCCAGCAGTGGAGGACAGGGGAATTCACCCCTCCACTTT. Looking up the rest from reference TRBV2 and TRBJ1-6 gives the full variable domain: EPEVTQTPSHQVTQMGQEVILRCVPISNHLYFYWYRQILGQKVEFLVSFYNNEISEKSEIFDDQFSVERPDGSNFTLKIRSTKLEDSAMYFCASSGGQGNSPLHFGNGTRLTVT.

This clone appeared a single time. The rearrangement uses TRBV25-1 and TRBJ1-5; 8 bases fit TRBD1. The CDR3 totals 14 residues. The germline gives CDR1 MGHDK, CDR2 SYGVNS. J gave up 3 bases and V 6 bases, and 4 bases lay outside the gene matches. This CDR3 is CASSRTGYNQPQHF. The CDR3 DNA sequence: TGTGCCAGCAGCCGGACAGGGTACAATCAGCCCCAGCATTTT.